The source of this TCR beta chain is a study of metastatic and nonmetastatic thyroid tumors (dated by TCRdb to 2019 to 2021). For the wider study: For patients with malignant and with benign thyroid disease, the researchers compared repertoires between peripheral blood samples and tumor or nodule tissue samples.

None of the patients had been given any treatment before thyroid surgery. Patient clinical samples collected from about 2012 to 2019 were retrospectively analysed using T-cell receptor beta sequencing. CDR1 and CDR2 are drawn from the germline V gene: SGHRS, YFSETQ. The cysteine opens and the phenylalanine closes a CDR3 of 15 amino acids. Here the CDR3 DNA is all that survives: 45 bases in frame from base 1. Trimming accounts for 4 bases at V and 1 base at J, while the number of junction bases matched to no gene is 7. Worth noting for this clone: It lacks a known antigen. The record has no base qualities; no much larger clone is one base away.

What the study reported, not specific to this receptor: In both blood and tumor samples, TCR beta diversity was reported to be significantly higher in malignant tumors than in benign nodules.

The receptor library was made with PCR. This sample was sequenced with an Illumina HiSeq 4000. High-throughput sequencing was used to profile the TCR beta-chain CDR3 region of each patient. Per the authors' processing: A classifier to discriminate distant-metastatic papillary thyroid cancer patients was built from CDR3 differences across clinicopathological groups. Repertoire diversity was assessed with the Shannon index, and tumor-blood repertoire similarity with the Morisita-Horn index. TCRdb cleaned the public reads at Q25 with fastp, built clones with MiXCR and kept in-frame beta chains. The V and J calls come from TCRdb's annotation, not from the publication. In this sample the table shows 65,000 or so clones, approximately 4.1% of which occur a single time. In total, the top ten clones hold approximately 20% of the sample.

What was sequenced was blood. The sequence links TRBV5-1 to TRBJ2-5, with TRBD2 matching 7 junction bases. The source of this sequence is a female donor with papillary thyroid cancer or a benign thyroid nodule (not recorded which). Some clones in this sample may be carry-over from other donors' samples. The CDR3 protein sequence reads: CASSASTSAQETQYF. The sequence in DNA is TGCGCCAGCAGCGCCTCCACTAGCGCCCAAGAGACCCAGTACTTC.